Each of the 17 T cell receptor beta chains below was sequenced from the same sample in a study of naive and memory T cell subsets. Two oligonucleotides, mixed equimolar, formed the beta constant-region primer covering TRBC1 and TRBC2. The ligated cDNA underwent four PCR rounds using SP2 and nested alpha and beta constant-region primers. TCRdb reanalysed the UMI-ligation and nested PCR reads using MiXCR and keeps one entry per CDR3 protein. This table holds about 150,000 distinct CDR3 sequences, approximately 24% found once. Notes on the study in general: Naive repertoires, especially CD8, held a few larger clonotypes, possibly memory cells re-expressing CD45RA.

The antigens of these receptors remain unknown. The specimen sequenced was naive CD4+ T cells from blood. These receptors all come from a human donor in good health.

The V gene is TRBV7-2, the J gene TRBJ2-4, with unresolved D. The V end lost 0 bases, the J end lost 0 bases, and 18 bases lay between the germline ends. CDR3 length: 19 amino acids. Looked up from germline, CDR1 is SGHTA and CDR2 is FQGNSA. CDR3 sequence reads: CASSLAARQAILAKNIQYF. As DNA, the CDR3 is TGTGCCAGCAGCTTAGCGGCTCGGCAGGCCATACTAGCCAAAAACATTCAGTACTTC.

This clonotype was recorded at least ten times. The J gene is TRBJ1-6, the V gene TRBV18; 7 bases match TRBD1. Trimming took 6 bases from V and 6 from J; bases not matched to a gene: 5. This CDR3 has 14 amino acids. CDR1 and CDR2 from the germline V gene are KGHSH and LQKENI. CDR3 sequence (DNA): TGTGCCAGCTCTCTACAGGGGTTTAATTCACCCCTCCACTTT. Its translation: CASSLQGFNSPLHF.

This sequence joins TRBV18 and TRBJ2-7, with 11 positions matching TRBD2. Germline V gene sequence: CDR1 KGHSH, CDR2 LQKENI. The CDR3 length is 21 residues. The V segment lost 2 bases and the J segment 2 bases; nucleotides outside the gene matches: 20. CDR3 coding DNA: TGTGCCAGCTCACCAAGAAGAACAGGTGCTAGCGGGAGGCCCGAGGCCTACGAGCAGTACTTC. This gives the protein CASSPRRTGASGRPEAYEQYF.

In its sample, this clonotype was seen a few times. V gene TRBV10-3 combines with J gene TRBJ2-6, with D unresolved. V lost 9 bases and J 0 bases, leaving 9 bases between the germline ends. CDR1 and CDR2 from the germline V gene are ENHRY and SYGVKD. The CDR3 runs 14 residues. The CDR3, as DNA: TGTGCCATACAAAGCACCTCTGGGGCCAACGTCCTGACTTTC. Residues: CAIQSTSGANVLTF.

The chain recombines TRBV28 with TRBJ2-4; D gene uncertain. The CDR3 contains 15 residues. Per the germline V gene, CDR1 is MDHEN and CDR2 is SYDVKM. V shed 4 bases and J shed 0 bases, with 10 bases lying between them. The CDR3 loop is CASSSFSLAKNIQYF. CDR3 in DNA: TGTGCCAGCAGTTCCTTCAGCTTAGCCAAAAACATTCAGTACTTC.

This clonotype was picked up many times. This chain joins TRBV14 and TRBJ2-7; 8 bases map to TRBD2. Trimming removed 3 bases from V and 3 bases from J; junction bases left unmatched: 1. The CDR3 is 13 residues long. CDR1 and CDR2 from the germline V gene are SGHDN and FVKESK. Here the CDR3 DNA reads TGTGCCAGCAGCCAGGCGGGAGGCTACGAGCAGTACTTC. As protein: CASSQAGGYEQYF.

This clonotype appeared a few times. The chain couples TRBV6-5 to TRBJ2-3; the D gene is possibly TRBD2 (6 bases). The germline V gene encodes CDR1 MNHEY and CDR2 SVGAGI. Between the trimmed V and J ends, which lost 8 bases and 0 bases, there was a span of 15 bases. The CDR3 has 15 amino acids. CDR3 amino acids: CASRRAGLSTDTQYF. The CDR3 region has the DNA TGTGCCAGCCGAAGAGCGGGTTTGAGCACAGATACGCAGTATTTT.

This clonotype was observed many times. The DNA for the CDR3 is TGCGCCAGCGGCCGATTGACAGTTTCGAACACTGAAGCTTTCTTT. Protein sequence: CASGRLTVSNTEAFF. The chain combines TRBV5-1 with TRBJ1-1; TRBD1 might be the D (5 bases). Germline V gives CDR1 SGHRS, CDR2 YFSETQ. The CDR3 length is 15 residues. Trimming removed 7 bases from V and 1 base from J, with 17 bases in between.

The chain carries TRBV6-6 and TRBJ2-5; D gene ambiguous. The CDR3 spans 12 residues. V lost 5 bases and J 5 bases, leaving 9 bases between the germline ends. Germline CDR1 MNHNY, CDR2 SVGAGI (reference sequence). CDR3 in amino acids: CASSPLLETQYF. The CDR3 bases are TGTGCCAGCAGTCCCCTCCTCGAGACCCAGTACTTC.

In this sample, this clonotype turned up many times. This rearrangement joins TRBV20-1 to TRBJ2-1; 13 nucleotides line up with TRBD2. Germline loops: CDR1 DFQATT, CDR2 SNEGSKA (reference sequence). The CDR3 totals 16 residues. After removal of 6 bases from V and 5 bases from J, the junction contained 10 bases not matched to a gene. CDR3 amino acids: CSARRPGLAGHNEQFF. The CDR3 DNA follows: TGCAGTGCCCGACGCCCGGGACTAGCGGGACACAATGAGCAGTTCTTC.

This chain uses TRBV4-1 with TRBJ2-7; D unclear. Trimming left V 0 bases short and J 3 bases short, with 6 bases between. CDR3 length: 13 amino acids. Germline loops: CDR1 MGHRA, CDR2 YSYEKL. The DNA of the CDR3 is TGCGCCAGCAGCCAAGATAGGTACTACGAGCAGTACTTC. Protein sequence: CASSQDRYYEQYF.

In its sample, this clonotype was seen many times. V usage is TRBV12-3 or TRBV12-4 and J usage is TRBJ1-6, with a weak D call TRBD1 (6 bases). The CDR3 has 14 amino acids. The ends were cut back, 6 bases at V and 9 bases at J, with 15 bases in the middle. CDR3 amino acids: CASSPPGGGSPLHF. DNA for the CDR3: TGTGCCAGCAGCCCTCCGGGGGGCGGTTCACCCCTCCACTTT.

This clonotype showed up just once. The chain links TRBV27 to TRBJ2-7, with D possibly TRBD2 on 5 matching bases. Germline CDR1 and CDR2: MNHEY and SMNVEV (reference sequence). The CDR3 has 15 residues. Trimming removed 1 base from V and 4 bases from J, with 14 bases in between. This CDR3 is CASSLFPGNGYEQYF. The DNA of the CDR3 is TGTGCCAGCAGTTTATTTCCGGGGAACGGTTACGAGCAGTACTTC.

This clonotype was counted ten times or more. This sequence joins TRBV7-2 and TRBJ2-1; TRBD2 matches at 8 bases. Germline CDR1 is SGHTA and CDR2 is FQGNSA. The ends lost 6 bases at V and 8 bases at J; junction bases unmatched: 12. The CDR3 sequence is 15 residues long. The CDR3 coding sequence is TGTGCCAGCAGTCCCGTAGGGCGGGAGGTGCATGAGCAGTTCTTC. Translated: CASSPVGREVHEQFF.

In DNA, the CDR3 is TGTGCCAGCAGGCGAGCGGGCAGACCACAGAGTTCGGACACTGAAGCTTTCTTT. Residues: CASRRAGRPQSSDTEAFF. The V gene is TRBV7-8, the J gene TRBJ1-1; D is uncertain. Germline V lookup: CDR1 SGHVS, CDR2 FQNEAQ. V gave up 6 bases and J gave up 3 bases, with 26 bases separating them. This CDR3 contains 18 residues.

DNA of the CDR3: TGCGCCAGCAGACAGGACCAAGAGACCCAGTACTTC. Encoded protein: CASRQDQETQYF. V and J are TRBV5-1 and TRBJ2-5, with TRBD1 as a possible D gene (5 bases). CDR1 is SGHRS and CDR2 is YFSETQ in the germline V gene. The V end was cut by 5 bases, the J end by 0 bases, with 5 bases between. This CDR3 has 12 residues.

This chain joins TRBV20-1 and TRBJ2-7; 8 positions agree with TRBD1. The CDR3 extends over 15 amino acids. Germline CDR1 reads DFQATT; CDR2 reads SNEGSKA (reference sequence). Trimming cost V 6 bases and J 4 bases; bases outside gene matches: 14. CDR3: CSALGGDRSLYEQYF. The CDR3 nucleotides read TGCAGTGCGCTAGGCGGGGACAGGTCGCTATACGAGCAGTACTTC.